The rows below give T cell receptor beta chains drawn from one sample of a study of blood T cell repertoires in COVID-19. Some clones are missing from TCRdb's copy, which holds only in-frame ones; the method was immunoSEQ multiplex PCR. The repertoire has about 90,000 clones, 89% of them found once; the top ten carry 2.5% to 3%. Sequencing input: peripheral blood. These receptors all come from a man aged 50 or older with COVID-19, enrolled during active disease. Both conserved end residues are part of each CDR3. A D gene is named only where the DNA matches it firmly. Some rows mark clone size as missing; the rest say once, few, many or name a class of expanded clone.

NA	NA	TRBV10-3	TRBJ1-2	TGTGCCATCAGCGCAGATAACTATGGCTACACCTTC	CAISADNYGYTF
TRBD2	NA	TRBV10-1	TRBJ2-7	TGCGCCAGCAGTGAGGGGGCGGGGGGTACCTACGAGCAGTACTTC	CASSEGAGGTYEQYF
NA	NA	TRBV28	TRBJ1-6	TGTGCCAGCAGTAGACAGCTTGGGCCCCTCCACTTT	CASSRQLGPLHF
TRBD1	many	TRBV19	TRBJ1-1	TGTGCCAGTAGTCTTAGGGGACAGGGACCTTTCTTT	CASSLRGQGPFF
NA	few	TRBV2	TRBJ2-7	TGTGCCAGCAGTCGGGATTCCTACGAGCAGTACTTC	CASSRDSYEQYF
TRBD1	NA	TRBV7-9	TRBJ2-7	TGTGCCAGCAGCCGGGACAGGGACTACGAGCAGTACTTC	CASSRDRDYEQYF
TRBD1	few	TRBV5-4	TRBJ2-2	TGTGCCAGCAGTAACGAACAGGGGTCCGGGGAGCTGTTTTTT	CASSNEQGSGELFF
NA	NA	TRBV7-8	TRBJ2-2	TGTGCCAGCAGCTACGACTTTGACACCGGGGAGCTGTTTTTT	CASSYDFDTGELFF
NA	NA	TRBV9	TRBJ2-1	TGTGCCAGCAGCCCTCATCCGGGAACTGCTTACAATGAGCAGTTCTTC	CASSPHPGTAYNEQFF
TRBD1	NA	TRBV3-1/TRBV3-2	TRBJ1-1	TGTGCCAGCAGCCGGGGGACAGGTTTGAGCACTGAAGCTTTCTTT	CASSRGTGLSTEAFF
TRBD1	NA	TRBV2	TRBJ1-5	TGTGCCAGCAGGGAGGACAGGGGGCGTCAGCCCCAGCATTTT	CASREDRGRQPQHF
NA	NA	TRBV5-5	TRBJ1-1	TGTGCCAGCAGCTTCAGTGGGGGCGGGGGCACTGAAGCTTTCTTT	CASSFSGGGGTEAFF
NA	NA	TRBV5-1	TRBJ2-7	TGCGCCAGCAGCCCATTCGAGGGCCTCGAGCAGTACTTC	CASSPFEGLEQYF
TRBD2	NA	TRBV9	TRBJ2-3	TGTGCCAGCAGCGTAGCGGGGGGTCGCGGAGATACGCAGTATTTT	CASSVAGGRGDTQYF
NA	NA	TRBV6-5	TRBJ1-5	TGTGCCAGCGGGCATAGCAATCAGCCCCAGCATTTT	CASGHSNQPQHF
NA	NA	TRBV9	TRBJ2-1	TGTGCCAGCAGCGCCAACAGTGCCTACAATGAGCAGTTCTTC	CASSANSAYNEQFF
NA	NA	TRBV5-1	TRBJ2-4	TGCGCCAGCAGCTTGGCAATAGGGGCGCGGGCCAAAAACATTCAGTACTTC	CASSLAIGARAKNIQYF
TRBD2	NA	TRBV29-1	TRBJ2-1	TGCAGCGTCGACCCTAGCGGGGCGTATAATGAGCAGTTCTTC	CSVDPSGAYNEQFF
TRBD1	once	TRBV30	TRBJ1-2	TGTGCCTGGAGTGTAAACAGGGGGTGGGGTGGCTACACCTTC	CAWSVNRGWGGYTF
TRBD2	NA	TRBV7-3	TRBJ2-3	TGTGCCAGCAGCGAGTGGGCGGGGGGAGGCACAGATACGCAGTATTTT	CASSEWAGGGTDTQYF
NA	NA	TRBV24-1	TRBJ2-1	TGTGCCACGGAGGGACCCCCTCTTCTTTACAATGAGCAGTTCTTC	CATEGPPLLYNEQFF
TRBD1	NA	TRBV7-9	TRBJ1-5	TGTGCCAGCAGCCGGACAGGGCTCAATCAGCCCCAGCATTTT	CASSRTGLNQPQHF
NA	NA	TRBV28	TRBJ1-2	TGTGCCAGCAGTCTCTCACGGACACGGAACTATGGCTACACCTTC	CASSLSRTRNYGYTF
NA	NA	TRBV19	TRBJ1-2	TGTGCCAGTAGTGCCCGGGAGGGCCCCCACTATGGCTACACCTTC	CASSAREGPHYGYTF
NA	NA	TRBV10-3	TRBJ1-2	TGTGCCATCAGTGGCACACAGCCTAACTATGGCTACACCTTC	CAISGTQPNYGYTF
NA	NA	TRBV12-3/TRBV12-4	TRBJ1-2	TGTGCCAGCAGTCCACAGGGAACCTATGGCTACACCTTC	CASSPQGTYGYTF
NA	NA	TRBV29-1	TRBJ1-2	TGCAGCGTCGTCGGGGGGGGCCTTAACTATGGCTACACCTTC	CSVVGGGLNYGYTF
NA	NA	TRBV21-1	TRBJ1-1	TGTGCCAGCAGCACCCCCCCGTTTGCTTTCTTT	CASSTPPFAFF
NA	NA	TRBV9	TRBJ2-5	TGTGCCAGCAGCTCCCCGACGGGAGAGACCCAGTACTTC	CASSSPTGETQYF
NA	NA	TRBV19	TRBJ1-3	TGTGCCAGTAGTATTCCAGGGTCTGGAAACACCATATATTTT	CASSIPGSGNTIYF
NA	NA	TRBV2	TRBJ2-2	TGTGCCAGCAGCACAGATACCGGGGAGCTGTTTTTT	CASSTDTGELFF
NA	NA	TRBV5-1	TRBJ2-1	TGCGCCAGCAGCTTGGCCGGGACTCCCTCCTACAATGAGCAGTTCTTC	CASSLAGTPSYNEQFF
TRBD1	NA	TRBV10-2	TRBJ1-2	TGCGCCAGCACCCCGGGACAGGGGTTTGGCTACACCTTC	CASTPGQGFGYTF
NA	NA	TRBV6-2/TRBV6-3	TRBJ2-2	TGTGCCAGCAGTTACCTATGGACAGCCAACACCGGGGAGCTGTTTTTT	CASSYLWTANTGELFF
TRBD1	NA	TRBV2	TRBJ1-5	TGTGCCAGCAACAGGGGAAATCAGCCCCAGCATTTT	CASNRGNQPQHF
NA	NA	TRBV2	TRBJ1-6	TGTGCCAGCAGTGTCGGCAGGGTGAGTTCACCCCTCCACTTT	CASSVGRVSSPLHF
TRBD1	NA	TRBV7-9	TRBJ2-1	TGTGCCAGCAGCTTAGAGGGGGCACTCAATGAGCAGTTCTTC	CASSLEGALNEQFF
TRBD2	NA	TRBV11-2	TRBJ2-3	TGTGCCAGCAGCTTAGATCCTGCCGGGGGGGGCCGGGAAGCGCAGTATTTT	CASSLDPAGGGREAQYF
NA	once	TRBV14	TRBJ2-2	TGTGCCAGCAGCCATTCCGGCGGGGAGCTGTTTTTT	CASSHSGGELFF
NA	NA	TRBV21-1	TRBJ1-2	TGTGCCAGCAGCAAAGTCGGGACAGGGCGGATCTATGGCTACACCTTC	CASSKVGTGRIYGYTF
TRBD1	NA	TRBV11-1	TRBJ1-2	TGTGCCAGCAGTTTATCCGGGACAGGGATCTATGGCTACACCTTC	CASSLSGTGIYGYTF
NA	once	TRBV2	TRBJ1-6	TGTGCCAGCACCGGGACTCCTAATTCACCCCTCCACTTT	CASTGTPNSPLHF
NA	once	TRBV4-3	TRBJ2-2	TGCGCCAGCAGCCAAGATTTTTTCTTGTTACTGCCGAACACCGGGGAGCTGTTTTTT	CASSQDFFLLLPNTGELFF
TRBD1	NA	TRBV5-1	TRBJ1-4	TGCGCCAGCAGCTTACAGGGGCTAAATGAAAAACTGTTTTTT	CASSLQGLNEKLFF
NA	NA	TRBV6-5	TRBJ1-2	TGTGCCAGCAGCCCCGGAGGGAAGGGCTACACCTTC	CASSPGGKGYTF
NA	NA	TRBV28	TRBJ2-2	TGTGCCAGCAGTTCACCCAGGGTGAGCATCACCGGGGAGCTGTTTTTT	CASSSPRVSITGELFF
NA	NA	TRBV6-5	TRBJ1-2	TGTGCCAGCACCGACTATGGCTACACCTTC	CASTDYGYTF
NA	NA	TRBV5-1	TRBJ1-1	TGCGCCAGCAGCTTGGGAGTGAACACTGAAGCTTTCTTT	CASSLGVNTEAFF
NA	once	TRBV19	TRBJ2-7	TGTGCCAGTAGTAATAGCGGAATCTACGAGCAGTACTTC	CASSNSGIYEQYF
TRBD1	NA	TRBV6-6	TRBJ1-2	TGTGCCAGCAGTGGGGGGACAGGGCACTATGGCTACACCTTC	CASSGGTGHYGYTF
NA	few	TRBV6-1	TRBJ2-7	TGTGCCAGCAGTGACGGCGGGCCGCCCTCCTACGAGCAGTACTTC	CASSDGGPPSYEQYF
TRBD2	NA	TRBV29-1	TRBJ2-5	TGCAGCGTTGAAATGGTAGCGGGAACGTACCAAGAGACCCAGTACTTC	CSVEMVAGTYQETQYF
NA	NA	TRBV28	TRBJ1-5	TGTGCCAGCAGCCCAGGGGTGGGACAGCCCCAGCATTTT	CASSPGVGQPQHF
NA	few	TRBV11-2	TRBJ2-2	TGTGCCAGCGGCAAATCGAACACCGGGGAGCTGTTTTTT	CASGKSNTGELFF
TRBD2	NA	TRBV7-3	TRBJ2-3	TGTGCCAGCAGCTTTACTAGCGGGGGCACAGATACGCAGTATTTT	CASSFTSGGTDTQYF
NA	NA	TRBV5-1	TRBJ1-5	TGCGCCAGCAGCTTGGGAGCGGGAGGGACAAGCAATCAGCCCCAGCATTTT	CASSLGAGGTSNQPQHF
NA	medium-sized	TRBV6-4	TRBJ2-2	TGTGCCAGCAGTGACTCTAGCACCGGGGAGCTGTTTTTT	CASSDSSTGELFF
TRBD1	NA	TRBV5-1	TRBJ2-2	TGCGCCAGCAGCCCAGACAGGGTCATAGCCGGGGAGCTGTTTTTT	CASSPDRVIAGELFF
TRBD2	NA	TRBV19	TRBJ2-1	TGTGCCAGTAGCCTGAGACTAGCGGGGGGGCCGGATGAGCAGTTCTTC	CASSLRLAGGPDEQFF